A selection of T cell receptor beta chains follows, all from one sample in a study of identical twins. TCRdb ran MiXCR on the 5' RACE reads and lists one entry per CDR3 protein. The data hold about 250,000 distinct CDR3 sequences, with 6% to 8% observed a single time. This sample also belongs to another study, concerning yellow fever vaccine responses in identical twins.

The sequenced sample consisted of CD8+ T cells sorted from blood. These receptors were obtained from a woman under 30 in good health. Both conserved end residues are part of each CDR3. The D gene is left open where the match is weak. The size entry is marked missing in some rows and otherwise reads once, few, many or a size class.

v_gene	j_gene	d_gene	abundance	CDR3nt	CDR3aa
TRBV6-2/TRBV6-3	TRBJ2-7	-	-	TGTGCCAGCAGTTACCGGTTTTACGAGCAGTACTTC	CASSYRFYEQYF
TRBV18	TRBJ2-1	TRBD1	-	TGTGCCAGCTCCCTGGACAGGGGGCAATTGTATGAGCAGTTCTTC	CASSLDRGQLYEQFF
TRBV20-1	TRBJ2-1	TRBD2	few	TGCAGTGCTAGCCGGGACTACATTTACAATGAGCAGTTCTTC	CSASRDYIYNEQFF
TRBV15	TRBJ2-3	TRBD2	many	TGTGCCACCAGCAGAGATGTTGGGGAGGGACTAGCAGGAGATACGCAGTATTTT	CATSRDVGEGLAGDTQYF
TRBV29-1	TRBJ2-7	-	many	TGCAGCGTTAGGGGGAAAGGGGCCTACGAGCAGTACTTC	CSVRGKGAYEQYF
TRBV3-1	TRBJ2-2	-	many	TGTGCCAGCAGCCTCGGACAAGTTTACACCGGGGAGCTGTTTTTT	CASSLGQVYTGELFF
TRBV12-3/TRBV12-4	TRBJ2-5	TRBD2	many	TGTGCCAGCAGTTTAGGTGGTAGCGGGGGCCAAGAGACCCAGTACTTC	CASSLGGSGGQETQYF
TRBV14	TRBJ2-1	TRBD2	many	TGTGCCAGCAGCCAGGGACTAGCGGCATACAATGAGCAGTTCTTC	CASSQGLAAYNEQFF
TRBV27	TRBJ1-2	TRBD1	few	TGTGCCAGCAGTCACGGACAGGCCCTCTATGGCTACACCTTC	CASSHGQALYGYTF
TRBV7-8	TRBJ2-7	TRBD1	-	TGTGCCAGCAGCCAATATGTAGGGGGCGGGTACGAGCAGTACTTC	CASSQYVGGGYEQYF
TRBV15	TRBJ2-1	TRBD1	many	TGTGCCACCAGCGGAACAGGGGAGAAAAGCTCCTACAATGAGCAGTTCTTC	CATSGTGEKSSYNEQFF
TRBV6-5	TRBJ2-5	TRBD1	-	TGTGCCAGCAGTTACGGTGGACAGGGTGGGGAGACCCAGTACTTC	CASSYGGQGGETQYF
TRBV7-8	TRBJ1-1	-	-	TGTGCCAGCAGCTTAGAAGGGACGGGGGGTTTGACCACTGAAGCTTTCTTT	CASSLEGTGGLTTEAFF
TRBV2	TRBJ1-3	-	-	TGTGCCAGCAACAGACCTTCTGGAAACACCATATATTTT	CASNRPSGNTIYF
TRBV3-1	TRBJ2-1	TRBD1	-	TGTGCCAGCAGCCAATACCGGGACAGCAACATCAATGAGCAGTTCTTC	CASSQYRDSNINEQFF
TRBV9	TRBJ2-1	-	-	TGTGCCAGCAGCCCGCCTCCGTTAAGCTCCTACAATGAGCAGTTCTTC	CASSPPPLSSYNEQFF
TRBV5-1	TRBJ1-1	-	-	TGCGCCAGCAGCTCACAGGGTCTCCCTGAAGCTTTCTTT	CASSSQGLPEAFF
TRBV12-3/TRBV12-4	TRBJ1-2	-	many	TGTGCCAGCAGTTTGGCAGGGGCCAACTATGGCTACACCTTC	CASSLAGANYGYTF
TRBV5-1	TRBJ2-3	TRBD2	few	TGCGCCAGCAGCTTGGTAGTAGCGGGGAGCTCCACAGATACGCAGTATTTT	CASSLVVAGSSTDTQYF
TRBV27	TRBJ2-2	-	few	TGTGCCACTCGGGGGTTAGCCGGGGAGCTGTTTTTT	CATRGLAGELFF
TRBV27	TRBJ2-3	TRBD2	-	TGTGCCAGCAGCGCATCAGCGGGGGAGTTCACAGATACGCAGTATTTT	CASSASAGEFTDTQYF
TRBV6-2/TRBV6-3	TRBJ2-5	TRBD1	-	TGTGCCAGCAGTTACCCCCCCGGACAGGGCCAAGAGACCCAGTACTTC	CASSYPPGQGQETQYF
TRBV4-2	TRBJ2-3	TRBD2	-	TGTGCCAGCTCCGGGACTAGCGGGGGCACAGATACGCAGTATTTT	CASSGTSGGTDTQYF
TRBV5-6	TRBJ1-1	TRBD1	many	TGTGCCAGCAGCTTGGCGGGACAGGCAGTAACTGAAGCTTTCTTT	CASSLAGQAVTEAFF
TRBV12-3/TRBV12-4	TRBJ2-3	-	many	TGTGCCAGCAGTCAGATCTCCGATACGCAGTATTTT	CASSQISDTQYF
TRBV29-1	TRBJ1-2	-	many	TGCAGCGTTGATTTAAATGGCTACACCTTC	CSVDLNGYTF
TRBV12-3/TRBV12-4	TRBJ2-1	-	many	TGTGCCAGCAGTTTAGCATGGGAAGAGCAGTTCTTC	CASSLAWEEQFF
TRBV6-4	TRBJ2-3	-	-	TGTGCCAGCAGTGAAACAGGGACAGATACGCAGTATTTT	CASSETGTDTQYF
TRBV4-1	TRBJ2-1	-	many	TGCGCCAGCAGCCAAGATGGGAGGTCTGAGCAGTTCTTC	CASSQDGRSEQFF
TRBV24-1	TRBJ2-5	-	-	TGTGCCACCGCCGAGACTAGTTTGCAAGAGACCCAGTACTTC	CATAETSLQETQYF
TRBV7-9	TRBJ2-1	TRBD2	few	TGTGCCAGCAGCTTAGGACCGGGACTAGCAATGGATGAGCAGTTCTTC	CASSLGPGLAMDEQFF